A single sample is the source of the 27 T cell receptor beta chains below, sequenced in a study of T cell responses to AZD1222 COVID-19 vaccine. TCRdb's copy holds only in-frame clones and misses some; the assay was immunoSEQ multiplex PCR. Among 150,000 to 170,000 clones, about 92% were seen once, and the ten largest hold approximately 20%. Source: peripheral blood, taken on day 0 of AZD1222 vaccination. These receptor sequences come from an adult in good health.

A single count supports this clone. This chain connects TRBV19 to TRBJ1-2; possible D gene TRBD1, 5 bases. This CDR3 spans 12 amino acids. The germline V gene has CDR1 LNHDA and CDR2 SQIVND (reference sequence). V was trimmed by 7 bases and J by 4 bases, leaving 10 bases between them. CDR3 sequence reads: CASTTGAYGYTF. Written as DNA, the CDR3 is TGTGCCAGTACCACAGGAGCCTATGGCTACACCTTC. Supplemented by reference TRBV19 and TRBJ1-2, the full variable domain reads DGGITQSPKYLFRKEGQNVTLSCEQNLNHDAMYWYRQDPGQGLRLIYYSQIVNDFQKGDIAEGYSVSREKKESFPLTVTSAQKNPTAFYLCASTTGAYGYTFGSGTRLTVV.

The chain is built from TRBV28 and TRBJ1-2, with 10 bases aligning to TRBD1. Looked up from germline, CDR1 is MDHEN and CDR2 is SYDVKM. CDR3 length: 15 amino acids. Germline trimming cut 3 bases from V and 7 bases from J; bases unmatched to any gene: 8. As DNA, the CDR3 is TGTGCCAGCAGTTTCGTAGGGACAGGGGTTCCTGGCTACACCTTC. Protein product: CASSFVGTGVPGYTF.

This clone was seen a handful of times. This chain uses TRBV12-3 or TRBV12-4 with TRBJ1-2; D is unclear. V dropped 7 bases and J dropped 7 bases, with 16 bases sitting between them. The CDR3 length is 13 residues. CDR3 DNA: TGTGCCAGCACCCACACGAGGGCCGGTGGCTACACCTTC. Protein product: CASTHTRAGGYTF.

By share, this clone counts as medium-sized. Other DNA sequences in this sample translate to the same CDR3. The chain employs TRBV11-2 and TRBJ2-5; D perhaps matches TRBD2 (7 bases). The CDR3 has 15 amino acids. V was cut by 3 bases and J by 1 base, with 12 bases left in between. Germline values: CDR1 SGHAT, CDR2 FQNNGV. CDR3 protein: CASSFWAGAQETQYF. CDR3 sequence (DNA): TGTGCCAGCAGCTTCTGGGCGGGGGCCCAAGAGACCCAGTACTTC.

This chain links TRBV18 with TRBJ1-1, with D unresolved. The V gene lost 0 bases and the J gene lost 0 bases, with 8 bases spanning the gap. The CDR3 length is 15 residues. Germline lookup yields CDR1 KGHSH and CDR2 LQKENI. The CDR3 region has the DNA TGTGCCAGCTCACCACCCCGGGGAATGAACACTGAAGCTTTCTTT. Protein sequence: CASSPPRGMNTEAFF.

The chain has TRBV11-3 and TRBJ2-1, with 10 nucleotides matching TRBD1. This CDR3 region has 20 residues. After removal of 3 bases from V and 7 bases from J, the junction contained 21 bases not matched to a gene. CDR1 and CDR2 from the germline V gene are SGHNT and YENEEA. CDR3 residues: CASSLGVERQGAIPWNEQFF. The CDR3 coding sequence is TGTGCCAGCAGCTTGGGGGTGGAAAGACAGGGGGCTATCCCTTGGAATGAGCAGTTCTTC. Filled out from reference TRBV11-3 and TRBJ2-1, the complete variable domain reads EAGVVQSPRYKIIEKKQPVAFWCNPISGHNTLYWYLQNLGQGPELLIRYENEEAVDDSQLPKDRFSAERLKGVDSTLKIQPAELGDSAVYLCASSLGVERQGAIPWNEQFFGPGTRLTVL.

The V gene is TRBV30, the J gene TRBJ1-5; a weak D match, TRBD1 (6 bases). The CDR3 is 13 residues long. The V end lost 8 bases, the J end lost 1 base, and 12 bases lay between the germline ends. Germline lookup yields CDR1 GTSNPN and CDR2 SVGIG (reference sequence). The CDR3 reads CAGTRGSNQPQHF. In DNA, the CDR3 is TGTGCCGGGACACGAGGGAGCAATCAGCCCCAGCATTTT.

J is TRBJ1-4 and V is TRBV11-2; D ambiguous. The V gene lost 2 bases and the J gene lost 15 bases, with 13 bases spanning the gap. The length of the CDR3 is 12 residues. The V gene's germline CDR1 is SGHAT and CDR2 FQNNGV. CDR3 loop: CASSLKGSGLFF. The CDR3 DNA sequence: TGTGCCAGCAGCTTAAAAGGCTCGGGATTGTTTTTT.

This clone has more than one count but fewer than ten. The chain is built from TRBV30 and TRBJ2-7; TRBD2 agrees at 10 bases. Germline V gives CDR1 GTSNPN, CDR2 SVGIG (reference sequence). With 7 bases clipped from V and 4 bases from J, the junction kept 10 bases outside the gene matches. The length of the CDR3 is 14 residues. In nucleotides, the CDR3 is TGTGCCTTCTTGTTTACTAGCGGGATGTACGAGCAGTACTTC. This sequence encodes CAFLFTSGMYEQYF.

The chain uses TRBV27 and TRBJ1-5; possibly TRBD1 for D (5 bases). V gave up 0 bases and J gave up 5 bases, with 17 bases separating them. The length of the CDR3 is 17 residues. Germline CDR1 is MNHEY and CDR2 is SMNVEV (reference sequence). The chain's CDR3 is CASSLSALRVLDQPQHF. In DNA, the CDR3 is TGTGCCAGCAGTTTATCAGCCCTCAGGGTATTGGATCAGCCCCAGCATTTT.

The chain uses TRBV9 and TRBJ2-3, with TRBD2 as a possible D gene (6 bases). The length of the CDR3 is 16 residues. V lost 4 bases and J 0 bases, leaving 15 bases between the germline ends. CDR1 is SGDLS, CDR2 YYNGEE, per germline. The CDR3 DNA reads TGTGCCAGCAGCACCCGGGACTTCCCTAGCACAGATACGCAGTATTTT. Translated, it gives CASSTRDFPSTDTQYF.

This chain joins TRBV7-2 and TRBJ1-3; 7 nucleotides agree with TRBD1. Looked up from germline, CDR1 is SGHTA and CDR2 is FQGNSA. With 5 bases clipped from V and 0 bases from J, the junction kept 7 bases outside the gene matches. This CDR3 comprises 16 residues. CDR3 in DNA: TGTGCCAGCAGCACCAGGGGGTTCCTCTCTGGAAACACCATATATTTT. This gives the protein CASSTRGFLSGNTIYF.

The chain has TRBV2 and TRBJ1-2, with D maybe TRBD1 (6 bases). V dropped 6 bases and J dropped 8 bases, with 13 bases sitting between them. The germline V gene encodes CDR1 SNHLY and CDR2 FYNNEI. The CDR3 is 12 amino acids. CDR3 coding DNA: TGTGCCAGCAGCATGACAGGAGAAGGCTACACCTTC. It specifies CASSMTGEGYTF. The full variable domain, rest sourced from reference TRBV2 and TRBJ1-2, is EPEVTQTPSHQVTQMGQEVILRCVPISNHLYFYWYRQILGQKVEFLVSFYNNEISEKSEIFDDQFSVERPDGSNFTLKIRSTKLEDSAMYFCASSMTGEGYTFGSGTRLTVV.

About this clone itself: Germline and junction disagree at one end, which may indicate a read error. The chain recombines TRBV7-7 with TRBJ2-1; TRBD2 agrees at 8 bases. The CDR3 totals 14 residues. Germline V gene data show CDR1 as SSHAT and CDR2 as FNYEAQ (reference sequence). The CDR3 DNA sequence: TGTGCTAGCAGCTTAAGCGGGAGTGGCAATGAGCAGTTCTTC. As protein: CASSLSGSGNEQFF.

J is TRBJ1-3 and V is TRBV10-3, with D maybe TRBD1 (6 bases). The CDR3 contains 15 residues. CDR1 is ENHRY, CDR2 SYGVKD, per germline. Trimming took off 2 bases at V and 2 bases at J, with 10 bases between the two ends. In DNA form, the CDR3 reads TGTGCCATCAGTGAGGACAGGACCCCTGGAAACACCATATATTTT. Translating gives CAISEDRTPGNTIYF.

The J gene is TRBJ1-1, the V gene TRBV7-3, with 7 positions matching TRBD1. J gave up 5 bases and V 4 bases, and 7 bases lay outside the gene matches. Germline values: CDR1 SGHTA, CDR2 FQGTGA. CDR3 length: 14 amino acids. The CDR3 sequence: CASSSTGVGTEAFF. The DNA for the CDR3 is TGTGCCAGCAGCTCCACAGGGGTTGGGACTGAAGCTTTCTTT. Supplemented by reference TRBV7-3 and TRBJ1-1, the full variable domain reads GAGVSQTPSNKVTEKGKYVELRCDPISGHTALYWYRQSLGQGPEFLIYFQGTGAADDSGLPNDRFFAVRPEGSVSTLKIQRTERGDSAVYLCASSSTGVGTEAFFGQGTRLTVV.

The chain recombines TRBV28 with TRBJ1-2; TRBD1 is a possible D gene (5 bases). This CDR3 region has 15 residues. V was clipped by 5 bases and J by 4 bases, with 17 bases between them. The germline V gene has CDR1 MDHEN and CDR2 SYDVKM. For the CDR3, the DNA is TGTGCCAGCAGTAGCTCCGGTTTGGGGACCTATGGCTACACCTTC. This codes for CASSSSGLGTYGYTF.

This chain connects TRBV7-3 to TRBJ1-1, with D hard to call. Germline CDR1 and CDR2: SGHTA and FQGTGA. CDR3 length: 15 residues. Trimming removed 0 bases from V and 1 base from J, with 9 bases in between. CDR3 in amino acids: CASSLTPVANTEAFF. In DNA form, the CDR3 reads TGTGCCAGCAGCTTAACCCCAGTCGCGAACACTGAAGCTTTCTTT.

The genes are TRBV27 and TRBJ1-2, with 9 bases fitting TRBD1. Unmatched junction bases numbered 4, after V lost 1 base and J lost 7 bases. Germline V CDR1 and CDR2: MNHEY, SMNVEV (reference sequence). The CDR3 loop spans 14 amino acids. The CDR3 here is CASSLWGQGGGYTF. The DNA of the CDR3 is TGTGCCAGCAGTTTATGGGGACAGGGTGGTGGCTACACCTTC.

V is TRBV9 and J is TRBJ1-1; TRBD1 aligns across 9 bases. V was clipped by 3 bases and J by 2 bases; unmatched bases: 8. Looked up from germline, CDR1 is SGDLS and CDR2 is YYNGEE. CDR3 length: 16 residues. The CDR3 protein is CASSAYTGGTNTEAFF. The DNA for the CDR3 is TGTGCCAGCAGCGCTTACACAGGGGGCACTAACACTGAAGCTTTCTTT.

This clone showed up just a few times. The genes are TRBV30 and TRBJ1-1; tentative D call: TRBD1 (5 bases). This CDR3 is built from 15 residues. Germline V gene data show CDR1 as GTSNPN and CDR2 as SVGIG (reference sequence). The V and J ends lost 3 bases and 2 bases respectively, with 16 bases between them. The CDR3 protein is CAWRLEGPTNTEAFF. The CDR3 DNA sequence: TGTGCCTGGAGGCTTGAGGGGCCGACTAACACTGAAGCTTTCTTT.

V and J are TRBV10-3 and TRBJ1-4; weak D call: TRBD1 (5 bases). This CDR3 is built from 14 residues. CDR1 and CDR2 from the germline V gene are ENHRY and SYGVKD. V lost 3 bases to trimming and J lost 8 bases, with 13 bases between them. In DNA form, the CDR3 reads TGTGCCATCAGTGAAATCGGGGGAGGGGAAAAACTGTTTTTT. It yields the protein CAISEIGGGEKLFF.

This clone was counted between two and nine times. The chain employs TRBV9 and TRBJ1-6; perhaps TRBD1 as D (6 bases). V was trimmed by 0 bases and J by 7 bases, leaving 11 bases between them. CDR1 and CDR2 (germline): SGDLS, YYNGEE. This CDR3 comprises 15 residues. CDR3 loop: CASSVDPGVNSPLHF. The CDR3 region has the DNA TGTGCCAGCAGCGTAGATCCAGGGGTAAATTCACCCCTCCACTTT.

The J gene is TRBJ1-2, the V gene TRBV29-1; TRBD1 matches 9 bases. The CDR3 is 14 residues long. Germline V gene data show CDR1 as SQVTM and CDR2 as ANQGSEA. Trimming cost V 5 bases and J 0 bases; bases outside gene matches: 4. DNA for the CDR3: TGCAGCGTTCCCCGGACAGGGGCTAACTATGGCTACACCTTC. Translated: CSVPRTGANYGYTF.

Only a few counts were recorded for this clone. The genes are TRBV7-3 and TRBJ2-2; 8 positions match TRBD2. This CDR3 spans 15 amino acids. The V segment lost 2 bases and the J segment 1 base; nucleotides outside the gene matches: 0. Germline V CDR1 and CDR2: SGHTA, FQGTGA. The CDR3 here is CASSLAGGNTGELFF. The DNA for the CDR3 is TGTGCCAGCAGCTTAGCGGGAGGGAACACCGGGGAGCTGTTTTTT.

The V and J genes are TRBV10-1 and TRBJ1-1; TRBD1 agrees at 8 bases. V lost 6 bases, J lost 5 bases, and 5 bases stayed unmatched. The CDR3 is 13 amino acids. Per the germline V gene, CDR1 is WNHNN and CDR2 is SYGVQD (reference sequence). CDR3 nucleotides: TGCGCCAGCAGGGCCACAGGGGGAACTGAAGCTTTCTTT. The encoded protein is CASRATGGTEAFF.

The genes are TRBV3-1 (or the pseudogene TRBV3-2) and TRBJ2-7; 7 bases are shared with TRBD1. The CDR3 runs 15 residues. With 1 base clipped from V and 6 bases from J, the junction kept 9 bases outside the gene matches. Germline lookup yields CDR1 LGHDT and CDR2 YNNKEL (reference sequence). CDR3 DNA sequence: TGTGCCAGCAGCCAAGGCCCGGGACAGTATACCGAGCAGTACTTC. It yields the protein CASSQGPGQYTEQYF.